The clone carrying this T cell receptor (beta chain) has only one observation. Followed longitudinally, the Seattle patients had been enrolled during active infection. The entry originates in a study of blood T cell repertoires in COVID-19. Overall study context: Samples of COVID-19 (acute and convalescent) were obtained from the United States, Italy and Spain. T cells, B-cell-depleted T cells, or PBMCs supplied cDNA or gDNA.

CDR1 is MGHRA and CDR2 is YSYEKL in the germline V gene. CDR3 size: 16 residues. The germline V and J ends were trimmed by 2 bases and 2 bases, with 15 bases remaining between them. As handled by the study authors: Estimated nucleated cell counts came from reference gene primer amplification. Clones were read by immunoSEQ multiplex PCR, and TCRdb kept only the in-frame ones, dropping some. V, J and clone size are those of that table, while D and trimming were read from the DNA. The sample shows 150,000 to 200,000 clones, about four fifths of them seen only once. The source of this sequence is a woman aged 40 to 50 with COVID-19, enrolled during active disease. The chain combines TRBV4-1 with TRBJ1-2, with D tentatively TRBD1 (5 bases). Sequencing was carried out using peripheral blood. The CDR3 nucleotides are TGCGCCAGCAGCCAACTCCGTCGCGGGGGAAACTATGGCTACACCTTC. This gives the protein CASSQLRRGGNYGYTF.